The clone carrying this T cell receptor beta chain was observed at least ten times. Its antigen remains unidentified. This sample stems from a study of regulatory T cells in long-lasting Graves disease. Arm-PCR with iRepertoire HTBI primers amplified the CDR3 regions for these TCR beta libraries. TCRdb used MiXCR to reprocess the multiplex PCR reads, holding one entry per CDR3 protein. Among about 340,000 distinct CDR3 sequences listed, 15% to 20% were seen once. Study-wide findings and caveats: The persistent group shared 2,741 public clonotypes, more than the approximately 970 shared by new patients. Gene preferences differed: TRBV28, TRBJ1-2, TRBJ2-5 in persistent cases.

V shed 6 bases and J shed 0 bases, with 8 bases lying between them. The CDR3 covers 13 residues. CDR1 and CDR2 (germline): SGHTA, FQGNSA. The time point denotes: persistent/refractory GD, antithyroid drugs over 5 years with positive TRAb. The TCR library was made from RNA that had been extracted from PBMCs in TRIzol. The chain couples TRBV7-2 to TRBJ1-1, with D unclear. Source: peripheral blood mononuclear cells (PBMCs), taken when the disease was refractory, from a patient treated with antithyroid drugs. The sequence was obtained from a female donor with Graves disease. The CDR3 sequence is CASSPLMNTEAFF. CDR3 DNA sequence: TGTGCCAGCAGTCCGCTTATGAACACTGAAGCTTTCTTT.